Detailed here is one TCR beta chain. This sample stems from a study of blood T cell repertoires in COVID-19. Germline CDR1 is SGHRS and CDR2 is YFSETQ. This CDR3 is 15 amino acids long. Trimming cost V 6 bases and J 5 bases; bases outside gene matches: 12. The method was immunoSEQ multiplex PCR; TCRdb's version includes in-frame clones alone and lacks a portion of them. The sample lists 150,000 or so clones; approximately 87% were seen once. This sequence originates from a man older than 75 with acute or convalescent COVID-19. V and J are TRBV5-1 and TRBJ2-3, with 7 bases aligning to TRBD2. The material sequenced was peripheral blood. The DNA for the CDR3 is TGCGCCAGCAAGGCTGGGGGAGGGTTCGGAGATACGCAGTATTTT. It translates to CASKAGGGFGDTQYF.